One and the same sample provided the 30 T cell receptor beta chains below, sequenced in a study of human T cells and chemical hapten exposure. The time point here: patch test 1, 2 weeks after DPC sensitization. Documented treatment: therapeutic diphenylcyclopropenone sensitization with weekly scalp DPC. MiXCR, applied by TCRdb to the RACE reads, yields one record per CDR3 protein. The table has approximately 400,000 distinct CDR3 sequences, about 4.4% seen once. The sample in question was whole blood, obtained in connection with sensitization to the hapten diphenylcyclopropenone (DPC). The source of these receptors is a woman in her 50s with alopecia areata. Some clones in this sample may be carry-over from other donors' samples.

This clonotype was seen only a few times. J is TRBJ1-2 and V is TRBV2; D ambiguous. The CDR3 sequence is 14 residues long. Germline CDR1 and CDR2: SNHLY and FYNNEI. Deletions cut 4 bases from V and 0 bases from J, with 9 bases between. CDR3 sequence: CASSALGANYGYTF. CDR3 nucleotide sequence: TGTGCCAGCAGTGCCCTGGGAGCTAACTATGGCTACACCTTC.

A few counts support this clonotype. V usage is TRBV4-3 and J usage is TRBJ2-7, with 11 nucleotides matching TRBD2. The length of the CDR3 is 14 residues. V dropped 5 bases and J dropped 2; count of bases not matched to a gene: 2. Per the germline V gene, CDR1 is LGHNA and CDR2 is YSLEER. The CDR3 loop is CASSSSGRTYEQYF. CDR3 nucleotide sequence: TGCGCCAGCAGCTCTAGCGGGAGGACCTACGAGCAGTACTTC.

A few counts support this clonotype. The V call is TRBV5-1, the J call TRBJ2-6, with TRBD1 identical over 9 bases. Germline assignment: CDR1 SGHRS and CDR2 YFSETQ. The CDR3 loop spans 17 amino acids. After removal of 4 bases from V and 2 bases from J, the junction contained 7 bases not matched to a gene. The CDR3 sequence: CASSRDRDFPGANVLTF. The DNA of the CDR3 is TGCGCCAGCAGCCGGGACAGGGATTTTCCTGGGGCCAACGTCCTGACTTTC.

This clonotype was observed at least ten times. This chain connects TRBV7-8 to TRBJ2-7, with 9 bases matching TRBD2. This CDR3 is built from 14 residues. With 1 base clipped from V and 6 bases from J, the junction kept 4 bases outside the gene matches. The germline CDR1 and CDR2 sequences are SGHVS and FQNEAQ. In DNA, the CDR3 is TGTGCCAGCAGCTTAGTAAGAGCGGGAGGCGAGCAGTACTTC. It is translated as CASSLVRAGGEQYF. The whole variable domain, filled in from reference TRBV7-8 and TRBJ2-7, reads GAGVSQSPRYKVAKRGQDVALRCDPISGHVSLFWYQQALGQGPEFLTYFQNEAQLDKSGLPSDRFFAERPEGSVSTLKIQRTQQEDSAVYLCASSLVRAGGEQYFGPGTRLTVT.

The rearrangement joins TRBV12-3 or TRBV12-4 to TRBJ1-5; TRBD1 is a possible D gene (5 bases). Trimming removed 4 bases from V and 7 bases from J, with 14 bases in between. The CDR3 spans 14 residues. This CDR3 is CASSSAGLKQPQHF. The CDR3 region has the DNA TGTGCCAGCAGTTCCGCGGGGCTAAAACAGCCCCAGCATTTT.

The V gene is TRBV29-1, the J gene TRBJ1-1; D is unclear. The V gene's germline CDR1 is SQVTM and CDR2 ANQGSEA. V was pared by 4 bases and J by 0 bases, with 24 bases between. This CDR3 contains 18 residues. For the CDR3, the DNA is TGCAGCGTTGGGGGTTACGTGGGCTTACGGTACGTGAACACTGAAGCTTTCTTT. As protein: CSVGGYVGLRYVNTEAFF. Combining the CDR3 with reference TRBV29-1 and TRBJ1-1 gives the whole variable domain SAVISQKPSRDICQRGTSLTIQCQVDSQVTMMFWYRQQPGQSLTLIATANQGSEATYESGFVIDKFPISRPNLTFSTLTVSNMSPEDSSIYLCSVGGYVGLRYVNTEAFFGQGTRLTVV.

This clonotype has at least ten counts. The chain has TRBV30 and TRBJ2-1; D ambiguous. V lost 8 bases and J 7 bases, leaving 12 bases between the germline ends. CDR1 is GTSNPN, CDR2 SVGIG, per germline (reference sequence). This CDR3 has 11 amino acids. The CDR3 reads CALAARNEQFF. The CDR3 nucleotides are TGTGCCCTGGCTGCTCGGAATGAGCAGTTCTTC.

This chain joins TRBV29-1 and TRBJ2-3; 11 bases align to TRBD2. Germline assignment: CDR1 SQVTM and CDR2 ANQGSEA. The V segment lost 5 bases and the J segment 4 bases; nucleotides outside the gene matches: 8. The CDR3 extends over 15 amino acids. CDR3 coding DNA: TGCAGCGTTCTCCTACTAGCGGGGGTCCCAGATACGCAGTATTTT. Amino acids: CSVLLLAGVPDTQYF.

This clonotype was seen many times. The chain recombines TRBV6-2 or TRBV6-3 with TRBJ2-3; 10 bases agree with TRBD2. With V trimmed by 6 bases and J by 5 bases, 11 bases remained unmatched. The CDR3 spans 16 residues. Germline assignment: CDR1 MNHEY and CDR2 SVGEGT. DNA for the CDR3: TGTGCCAGCAGCCAAGGACTAGCGGTTATAGGAGATACGCAGTATTTT. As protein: CASSQGLAVIGDTQYF.

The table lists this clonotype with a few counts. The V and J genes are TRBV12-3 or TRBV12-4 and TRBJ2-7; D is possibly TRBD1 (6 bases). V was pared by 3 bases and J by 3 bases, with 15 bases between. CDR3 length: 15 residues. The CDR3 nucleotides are TGTGCCAGCAGTTTCCGGGCAGGGGTCGACTACGAGCAGTACTTC. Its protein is CASSFRAGVDYEQYF.

Here the CDR3 reads CSAPDRGRGETQYF. The DNA of the CDR3 is TGCAGTGCCCCGGACAGGGGGCGCGGAGAGACCCAGTACTTC. V gene TRBV20-1 combines with J gene TRBJ2-5, with 11 nucleotides matching TRBD1. Germline trimming cut 6 bases from V and 4 bases from J; bases unmatched to any gene: 7. CDR3 size: 14 residues. Per the germline V gene, CDR1 is DFQATT and CDR2 is SNEGSKA (reference sequence).

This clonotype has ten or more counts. The CDR3 protein is CASSYGSPGTINQPQHF. The CDR3 DNA sequence: TGTGCCAGCAGTTACGGTTCCCCAGGGACGATCAATCAGCCCCAGCATTTT. The chain has TRBV6-5 and TRBJ1-5, with D possibly TRBD1 on 5 matching bases. Germline lookup yields CDR1 MNHEY and CDR2 SVGAGI. Trimming pared 2 bases from V and 3 bases from J, leaving 17 bases between. This CDR3 comprises 17 residues.

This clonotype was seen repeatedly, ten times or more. This CDR3 reads CASSSGLSYGYTF. CDR3 sequence (DNA): TGTGCCAGCAGTTCCGGCTTATCCTATGGCTACACCTTC. V and J are TRBV6-2 or TRBV6-3 and TRBJ1-2; no clear D. Trimming took off 4 bases at V and 4 bases at J, with 10 bases between the two ends. The germline gives CDR1 MNHEY, CDR2 SVGEGT. This CDR3 has 13 amino acids.

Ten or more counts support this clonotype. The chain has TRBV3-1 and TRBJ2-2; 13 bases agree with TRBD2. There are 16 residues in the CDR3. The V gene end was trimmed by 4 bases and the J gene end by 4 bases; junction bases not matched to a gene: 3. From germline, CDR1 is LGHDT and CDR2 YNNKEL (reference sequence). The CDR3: CASSPGLAGATGELFF. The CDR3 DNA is TGTGCCAGCAGCCCCGGACTAGCGGGAGCCACCGGGGAGCTGTTTTTT.

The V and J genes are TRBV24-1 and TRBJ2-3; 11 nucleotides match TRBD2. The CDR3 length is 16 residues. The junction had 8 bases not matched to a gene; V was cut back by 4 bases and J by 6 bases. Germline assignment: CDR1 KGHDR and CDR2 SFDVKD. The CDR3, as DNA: TGTGCCACCAGTGACAATAGCGGGGGGGCCACCGATACGCAGTATTTT. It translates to CATSDNSGGATDTQYF.

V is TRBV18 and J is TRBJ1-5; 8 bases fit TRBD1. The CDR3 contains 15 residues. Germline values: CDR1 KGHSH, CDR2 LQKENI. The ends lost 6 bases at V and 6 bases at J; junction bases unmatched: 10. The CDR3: CASSGDRGRGQPQHF. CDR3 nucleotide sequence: TGTGCCAGCTCGGGCGACAGGGGTCGGGGTCAGCCCCAGCATTTT. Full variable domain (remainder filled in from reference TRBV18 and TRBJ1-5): NAGVMQNPRHLVRRRGQEARLRCSPMKGHSHVYWYRQLPEEGLKFMVYLQKENIIDESGMPKERFSAEFPKEGPSILRIQQVVRGDSAAYFCASSGDRGRGQPQHFGDGTRLSIL.

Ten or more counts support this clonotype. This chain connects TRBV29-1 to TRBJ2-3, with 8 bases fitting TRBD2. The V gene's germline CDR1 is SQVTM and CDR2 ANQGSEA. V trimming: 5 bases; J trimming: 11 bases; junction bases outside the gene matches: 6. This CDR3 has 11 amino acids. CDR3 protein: CSVFSGSWQYF. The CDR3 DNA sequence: TGCAGCGTTTTCAGCGGGAGCTGGCAGTATTTT.

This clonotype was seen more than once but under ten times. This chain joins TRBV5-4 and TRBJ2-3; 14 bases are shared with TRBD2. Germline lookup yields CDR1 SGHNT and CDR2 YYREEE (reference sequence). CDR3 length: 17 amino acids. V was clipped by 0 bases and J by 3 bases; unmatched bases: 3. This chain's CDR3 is CASSLGGLAGATDTQYF. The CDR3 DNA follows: TGTGCCAGCAGCTTGGGGGGACTAGCGGGGGCAACAGATACGCAGTATTTT. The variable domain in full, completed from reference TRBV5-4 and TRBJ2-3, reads ETGVTQSPTHLIKTRGQQVTLRCSSQSGHNTVSWYQQALGQGPQFIFQYYREEENGRGNFPPRFSGLQFPNYSSELNVNALELDDSALYLCASSLGGLAGATDTQYFGPGTRLTVL.

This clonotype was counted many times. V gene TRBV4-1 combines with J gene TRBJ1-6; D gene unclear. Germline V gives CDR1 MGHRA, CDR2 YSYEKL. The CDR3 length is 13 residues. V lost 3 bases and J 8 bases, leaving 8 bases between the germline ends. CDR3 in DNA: TGCGCCAGCAGCCAGGGTGGAGATTCACCCCTCCACTTT. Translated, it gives CASSQGGDSPLHF.

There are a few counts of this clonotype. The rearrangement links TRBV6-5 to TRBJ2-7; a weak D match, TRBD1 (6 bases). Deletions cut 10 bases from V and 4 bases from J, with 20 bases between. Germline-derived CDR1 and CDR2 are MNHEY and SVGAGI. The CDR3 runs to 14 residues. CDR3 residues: CATYQGRGPYEQYF. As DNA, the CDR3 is TGTGCCACCTATCAGGGGAGAGGGCCTTACGAGCAGTACTTC.

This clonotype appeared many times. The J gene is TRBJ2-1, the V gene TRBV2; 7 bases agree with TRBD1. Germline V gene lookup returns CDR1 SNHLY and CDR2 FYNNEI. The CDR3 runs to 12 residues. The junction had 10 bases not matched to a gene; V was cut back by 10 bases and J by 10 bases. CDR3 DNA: TGTGCCACCCCCGTCGACAGGGCGGAGCAGTTCTTC. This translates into CATPVDRAEQFF.

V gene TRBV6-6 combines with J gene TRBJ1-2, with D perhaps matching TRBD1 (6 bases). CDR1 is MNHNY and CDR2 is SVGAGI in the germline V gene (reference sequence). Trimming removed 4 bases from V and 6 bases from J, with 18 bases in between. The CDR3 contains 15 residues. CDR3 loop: CASSSATQGSHGYTF. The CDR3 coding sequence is TGTGCCAGCAGTTCAGCAACGCAGGGGTCGCATGGCTACACCTTC.

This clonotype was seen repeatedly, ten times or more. CDR3 loop: CASSLVKTGHKQTQYF. The CDR3 DNA reads TGCGCCAGCAGCTTGGTAAAGACAGGGCATAAGCAGACCCAGTACTTC. V usage is TRBV5-1 and J usage is TRBJ2-5, with 7 bases matching TRBD1. The germline V gene encodes CDR1 SGHRS and CDR2 YFSETQ. The CDR3 runs to 16 residues. The J segment lost 6 bases and the V segment lost 0 bases, leaving 11 bases of the junction unmatched.

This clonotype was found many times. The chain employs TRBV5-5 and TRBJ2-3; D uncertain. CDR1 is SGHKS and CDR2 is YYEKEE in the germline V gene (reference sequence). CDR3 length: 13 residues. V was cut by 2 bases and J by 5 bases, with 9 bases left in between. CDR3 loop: CASSFGPEDTQYF. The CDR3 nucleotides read TGTGCCAGCAGCTTTGGGCCCGAAGATACGCAGTATTTT.

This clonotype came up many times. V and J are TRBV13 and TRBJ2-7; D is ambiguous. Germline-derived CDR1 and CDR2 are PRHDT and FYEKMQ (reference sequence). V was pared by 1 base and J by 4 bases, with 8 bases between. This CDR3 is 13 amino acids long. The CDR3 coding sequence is TGTGCCAGCAGCTTAGAAGCCCGGTACGAGCAGTACTTC. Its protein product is CASSLEARYEQYF.

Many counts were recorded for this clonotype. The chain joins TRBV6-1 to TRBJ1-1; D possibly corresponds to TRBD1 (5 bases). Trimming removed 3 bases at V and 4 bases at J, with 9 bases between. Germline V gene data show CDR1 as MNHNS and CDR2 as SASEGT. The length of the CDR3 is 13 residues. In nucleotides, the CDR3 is TGTGCCAGCAGTGAGAGGGGCGGCACTGAAGCTTTCTTT. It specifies CASSERGGTEAFF.

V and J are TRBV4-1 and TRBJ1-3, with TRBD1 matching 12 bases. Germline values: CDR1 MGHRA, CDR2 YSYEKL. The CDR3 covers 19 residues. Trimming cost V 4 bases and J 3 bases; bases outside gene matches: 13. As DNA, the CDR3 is TGCGCCAGCAGCCCCGATCCGGGACAGGGGGCTACTAGTGGAAACACCATATATTTT. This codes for CASSPDPGQGATSGNTIYF.

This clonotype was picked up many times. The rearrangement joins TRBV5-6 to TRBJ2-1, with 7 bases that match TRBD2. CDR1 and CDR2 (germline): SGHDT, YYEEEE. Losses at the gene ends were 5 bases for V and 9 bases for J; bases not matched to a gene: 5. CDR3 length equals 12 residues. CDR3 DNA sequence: TGTGCCAGCAGTGTGACTAGCCCTGAGCAGTTCTTC. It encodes CASSVTSPEQFF.

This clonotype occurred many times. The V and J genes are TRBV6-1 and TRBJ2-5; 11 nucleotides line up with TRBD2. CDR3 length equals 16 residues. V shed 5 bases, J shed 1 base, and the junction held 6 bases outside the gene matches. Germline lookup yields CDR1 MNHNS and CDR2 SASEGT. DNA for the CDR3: TGTGCCAGCAGTCTCCGACTAGCGGGATCCCAAGAGACCCAGTACTTC. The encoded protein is CASSLRLAGSQETQYF.

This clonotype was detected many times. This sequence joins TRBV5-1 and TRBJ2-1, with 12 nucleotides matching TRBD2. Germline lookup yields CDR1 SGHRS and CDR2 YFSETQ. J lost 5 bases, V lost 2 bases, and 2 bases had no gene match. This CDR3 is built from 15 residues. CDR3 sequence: CASSLRLAGDNEQFF. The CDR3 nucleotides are TGCGCCAGCAGCTTAAGACTAGCGGGAGACAATGAGCAGTTCTTC.